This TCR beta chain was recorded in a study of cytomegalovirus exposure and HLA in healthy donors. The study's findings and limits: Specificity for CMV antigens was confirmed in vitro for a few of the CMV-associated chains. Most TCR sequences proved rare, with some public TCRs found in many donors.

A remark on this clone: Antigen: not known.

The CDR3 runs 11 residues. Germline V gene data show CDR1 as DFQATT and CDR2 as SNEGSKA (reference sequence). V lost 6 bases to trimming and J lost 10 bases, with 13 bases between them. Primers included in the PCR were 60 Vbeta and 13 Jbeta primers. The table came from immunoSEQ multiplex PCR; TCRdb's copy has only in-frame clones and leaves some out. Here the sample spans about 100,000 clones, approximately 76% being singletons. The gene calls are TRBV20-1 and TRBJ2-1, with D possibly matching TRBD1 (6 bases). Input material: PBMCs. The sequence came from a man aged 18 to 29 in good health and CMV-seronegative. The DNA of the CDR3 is TGCAGTGCGAGGCCCGGACAGGAGCAGTTCTTC. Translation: CSARPGQEQFF.